This T cell receptor (beta chain) appears in the sequencing data of a study of T cell changes during pregnancy in multiple sclerosis. Germline V CDR1 and CDR2: LNHDA, SQIVND (reference sequence). CDR3 length: 13 residues. V was pared by 5 bases and J by 8 bases, with 15 bases between. Data came from immunoSEQ multiplex PCR; TCRdb stores just in-frame clones and leaves some out. The sample has 100,000 to 140,000 clones; 92% are singletons. The V gene is TRBV19, the J gene TRBJ1-1; possibly TRBD1 for D (5 bases). The sequence was obtained from a female donor in good health, enrolled as a control in a pregnancy study. The sample was peripheral blood, taken in the third trimester of pregnancy. The CDR3 spells CASSSTELREAFF. Written as DNA, the CDR3 is TGTGCCAGTAGTTCGACAGAGCTGCGGGAAGCTTTCTTT.